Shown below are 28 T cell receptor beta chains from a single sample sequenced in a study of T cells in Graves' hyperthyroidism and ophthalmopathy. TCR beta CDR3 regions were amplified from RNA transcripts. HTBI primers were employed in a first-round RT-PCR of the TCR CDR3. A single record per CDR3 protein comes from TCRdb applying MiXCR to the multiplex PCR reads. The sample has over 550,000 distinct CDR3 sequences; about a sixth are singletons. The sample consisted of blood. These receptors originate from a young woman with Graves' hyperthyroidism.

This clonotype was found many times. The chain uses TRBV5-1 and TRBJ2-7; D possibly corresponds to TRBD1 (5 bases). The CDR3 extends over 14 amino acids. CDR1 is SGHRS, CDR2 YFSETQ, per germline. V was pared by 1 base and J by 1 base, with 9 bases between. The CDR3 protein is CASSLHRQSYEQYF. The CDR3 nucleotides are TGCGCCAGCAGCTTGCATAGACAGTCCTACGAGCAGTACTTC.

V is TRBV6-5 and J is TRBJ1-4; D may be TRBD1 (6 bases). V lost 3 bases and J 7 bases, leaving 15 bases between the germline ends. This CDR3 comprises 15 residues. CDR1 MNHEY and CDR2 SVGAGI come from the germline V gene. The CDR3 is CASSYGAGVSEKLFF. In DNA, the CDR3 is TGTGCCAGCAGTTATGGTGCAGGGGTTAGTGAAAAACTGTTTTTT.

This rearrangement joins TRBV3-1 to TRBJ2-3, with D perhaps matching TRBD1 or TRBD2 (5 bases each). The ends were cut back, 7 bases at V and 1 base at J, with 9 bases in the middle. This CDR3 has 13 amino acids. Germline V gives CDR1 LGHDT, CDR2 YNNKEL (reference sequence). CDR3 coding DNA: TGTGCCAGCATGGGACCCCGCACAGATACGCAGTATTTT. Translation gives CASMGPRTDTQYF.

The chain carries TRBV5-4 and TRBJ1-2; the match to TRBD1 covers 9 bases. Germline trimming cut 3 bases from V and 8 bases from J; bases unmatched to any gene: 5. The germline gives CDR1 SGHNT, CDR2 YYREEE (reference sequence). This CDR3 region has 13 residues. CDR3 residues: CASSSTGGGGYTF. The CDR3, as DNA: TGTGCCAGCAGCTCAACAGGGGGCGGAGGCTACACCTTC.

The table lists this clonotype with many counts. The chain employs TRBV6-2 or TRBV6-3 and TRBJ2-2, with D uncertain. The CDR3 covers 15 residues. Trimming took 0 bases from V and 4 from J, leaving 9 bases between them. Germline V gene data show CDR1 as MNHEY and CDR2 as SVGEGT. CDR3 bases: TGTGCCAGCAGTTACTCGAGTCAGCTCACCGGGGAGCTGTTTTTT. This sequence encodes CASSYSSQLTGELFF.

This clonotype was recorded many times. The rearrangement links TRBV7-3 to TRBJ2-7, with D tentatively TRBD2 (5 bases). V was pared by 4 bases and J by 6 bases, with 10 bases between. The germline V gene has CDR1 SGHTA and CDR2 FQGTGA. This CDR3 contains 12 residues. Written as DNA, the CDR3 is TGTGCCAGCAGCTCCGGGGATGGCGAGCAGTACTTC. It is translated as CASSSGDGEQYF.

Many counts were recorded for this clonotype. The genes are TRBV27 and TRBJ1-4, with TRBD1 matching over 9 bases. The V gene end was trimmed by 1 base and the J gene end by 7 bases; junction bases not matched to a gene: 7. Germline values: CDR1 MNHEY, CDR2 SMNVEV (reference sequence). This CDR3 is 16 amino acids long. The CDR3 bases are TGTGCCAGCAGTTTATTGGGGGGACAGGGTCTTGAAAAACTGTTTTTT. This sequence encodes CASSLLGGQGLEKLFF.

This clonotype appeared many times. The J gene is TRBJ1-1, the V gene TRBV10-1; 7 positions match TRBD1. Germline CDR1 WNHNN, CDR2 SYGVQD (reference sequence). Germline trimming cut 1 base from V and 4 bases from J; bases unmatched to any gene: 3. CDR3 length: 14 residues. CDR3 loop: CASSEWAGGTEAFF. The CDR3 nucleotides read TGCGCCAGCAGTGAGTGGGCAGGGGGCACTGAAGCTTTCTTT.

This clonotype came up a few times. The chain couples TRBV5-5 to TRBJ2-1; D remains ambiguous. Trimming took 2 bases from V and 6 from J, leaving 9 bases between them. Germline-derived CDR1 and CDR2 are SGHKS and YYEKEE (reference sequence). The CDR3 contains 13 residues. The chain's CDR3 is CASSFVPGNEQFF. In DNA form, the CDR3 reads TGTGCCAGCAGCTTTGTACCGGGCAATGAGCAGTTCTTC.

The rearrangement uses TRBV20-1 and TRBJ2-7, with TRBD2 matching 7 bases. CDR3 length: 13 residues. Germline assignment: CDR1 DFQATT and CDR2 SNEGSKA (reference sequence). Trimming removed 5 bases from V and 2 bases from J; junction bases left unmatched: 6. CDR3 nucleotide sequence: TGCAGTGCTGAAACTGGACTAGCCTACGAGCAGTACTTC. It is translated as CSAETGLAYEQYF.

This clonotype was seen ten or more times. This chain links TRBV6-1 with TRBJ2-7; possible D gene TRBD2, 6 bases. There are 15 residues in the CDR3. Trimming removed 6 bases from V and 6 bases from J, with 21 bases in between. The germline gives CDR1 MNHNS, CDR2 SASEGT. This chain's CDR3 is CASRPRGGMPAEQYF. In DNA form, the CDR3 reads TGTGCCAGCAGACCCCGAGGCGGGATGCCTGCCGAGCAGTACTTC.

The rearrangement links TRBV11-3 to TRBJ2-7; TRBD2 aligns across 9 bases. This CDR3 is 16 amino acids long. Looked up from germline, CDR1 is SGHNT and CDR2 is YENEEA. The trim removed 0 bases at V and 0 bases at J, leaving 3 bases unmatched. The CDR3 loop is CASSLESSGVSYEQYF. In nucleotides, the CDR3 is TGTGCCAGCAGCTTAGAGTCTAGCGGGGTCTCCTACGAGCAGTACTTC.

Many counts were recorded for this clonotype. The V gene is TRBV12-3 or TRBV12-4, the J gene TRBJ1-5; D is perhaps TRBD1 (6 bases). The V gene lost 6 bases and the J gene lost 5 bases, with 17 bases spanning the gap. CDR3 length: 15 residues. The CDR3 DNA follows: TGTGCCAGCAGCCGATCTCAGGGGAACGATCAGCCCCAGCATTTT. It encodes CASSRSQGNDQPQHF.

The chain's CDR3 is CASSVTSGNTGELFF. The CDR3 DNA sequence: TGTGCCAGCAGCGTCACTAGCGGAAACACCGGGGAGCTGTTTTTT. This chain connects TRBV7-6 to TRBJ2-2, with 8 positions matching TRBD2. The CDR3 extends over 15 amino acids. Germline V gives CDR1 SGHVS, CDR2 FNYEAQ. V lost 5 bases and J lost 2; bases outside the gene matches: 4. Supplemented by reference TRBV7-6 and TRBJ2-2, the full variable domain reads GAGVSQSPRYKVTKRGQDVALRCDPISGHVSLYWYRQALGQGPEFLTYFNYEAQQDKSGLPNDRFSAERPEGSISTLTIQRTEQRDSAMYRCASSVTSGNTGELFFGEGSRLTVL.

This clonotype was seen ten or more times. The CDR3 protein is CASSQGTTGHNEQFF. For the CDR3, the DNA is TGTGCCAGCAGCCAAGGGACGACAGGGCACAATGAGCAGTTCTTC. The rearrangement uses TRBV3-1 and TRBJ2-1; the match to TRBD1 covers 7 bases. V dropped 1 base and J dropped 5; count of bases not matched to a gene: 5. Germline CDR1 is LGHDT and CDR2 is YNNKEL (reference sequence). The CDR3 has 15 amino acids.

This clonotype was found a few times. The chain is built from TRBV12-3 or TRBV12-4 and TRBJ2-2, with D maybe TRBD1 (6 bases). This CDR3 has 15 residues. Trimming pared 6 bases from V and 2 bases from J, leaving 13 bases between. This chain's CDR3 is CASRSSGHNTGELFF. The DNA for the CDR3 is TGTGCCAGCAGGTCCTCGGGACACAACACCGGGGAGCTGTTTTTT.

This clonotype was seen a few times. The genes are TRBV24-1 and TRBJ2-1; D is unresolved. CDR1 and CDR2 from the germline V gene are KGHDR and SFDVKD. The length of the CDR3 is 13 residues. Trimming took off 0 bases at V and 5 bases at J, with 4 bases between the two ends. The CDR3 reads CATSDLSNNEQFF. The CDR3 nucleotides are TGTGCCACCAGTGATTTGTCCAACAATGAGCAGTTCTTC.

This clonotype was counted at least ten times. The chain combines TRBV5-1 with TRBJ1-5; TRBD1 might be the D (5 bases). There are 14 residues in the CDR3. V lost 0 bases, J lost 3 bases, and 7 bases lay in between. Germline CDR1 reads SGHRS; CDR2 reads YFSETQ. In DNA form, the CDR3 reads TGCGCCAGCAGCTTGGGGGGGTACAATCAGCCCCAGCATTTT. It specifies CASSLGGYNQPQHF.

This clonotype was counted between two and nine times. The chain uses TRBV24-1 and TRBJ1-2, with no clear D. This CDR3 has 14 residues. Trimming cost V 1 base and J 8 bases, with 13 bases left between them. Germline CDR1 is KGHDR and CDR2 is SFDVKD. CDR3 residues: CATSDFMGNVGYTF. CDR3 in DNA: TGTGCCACCAGTGATTTTATGGGGAACGTGGGCTACACCTTC.

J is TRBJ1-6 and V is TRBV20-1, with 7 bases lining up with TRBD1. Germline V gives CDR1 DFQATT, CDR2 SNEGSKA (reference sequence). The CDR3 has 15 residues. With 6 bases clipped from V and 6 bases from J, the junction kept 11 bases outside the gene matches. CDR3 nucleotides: TGCAGTGCCAGACCAGGGGGGCGAGCTAATTCACCCCTCCACTTT. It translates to CSARPGGRANSPLHF.

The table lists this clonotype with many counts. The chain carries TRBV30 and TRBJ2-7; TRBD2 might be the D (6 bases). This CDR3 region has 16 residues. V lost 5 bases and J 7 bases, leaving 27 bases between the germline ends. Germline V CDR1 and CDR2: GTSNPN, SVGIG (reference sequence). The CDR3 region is CAWGAWGTGEPLEQYF. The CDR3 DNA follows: TGTGCCTGGGGGGCATGGGGGACGGGAGAGCCTTTGGAGCAGTACTTC. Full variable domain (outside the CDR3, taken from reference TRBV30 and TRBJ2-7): SQTIHQWPATLVQPVGSPLSLECTVEGTSNPNLYWYRQAAGRGLQLLFYSVGIGQISSEVPQNLSASRPQDRQFILSSKKLLLSDSGFYLCAWGAWGTGEPLEQYFGPGTRLTVT.

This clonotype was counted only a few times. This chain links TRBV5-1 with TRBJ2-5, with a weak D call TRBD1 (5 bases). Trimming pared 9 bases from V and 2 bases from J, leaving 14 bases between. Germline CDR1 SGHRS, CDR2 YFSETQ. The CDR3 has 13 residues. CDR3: CANRLGMQETQYF. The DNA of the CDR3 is TGCGCCAACAGGTTAGGGATGCAAGAGACCCAGTACTTC.

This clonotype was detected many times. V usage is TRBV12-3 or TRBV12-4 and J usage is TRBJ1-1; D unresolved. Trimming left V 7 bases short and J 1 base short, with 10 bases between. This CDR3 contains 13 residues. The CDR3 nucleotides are TGTGCCAGCACCCGCCCCGAGAACACTGAAGCTTTCTTT. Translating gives CASTRPENTEAFF.

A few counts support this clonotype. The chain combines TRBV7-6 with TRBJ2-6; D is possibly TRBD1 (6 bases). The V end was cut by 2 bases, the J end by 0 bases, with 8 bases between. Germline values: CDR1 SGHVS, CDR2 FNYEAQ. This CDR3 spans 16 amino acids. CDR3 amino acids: CASSLSRGSGANVLTF. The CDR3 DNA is TGTGCCAGCAGCTTATCCAGGGGCTCTGGGGCCAACGTCCTGACTTTC.

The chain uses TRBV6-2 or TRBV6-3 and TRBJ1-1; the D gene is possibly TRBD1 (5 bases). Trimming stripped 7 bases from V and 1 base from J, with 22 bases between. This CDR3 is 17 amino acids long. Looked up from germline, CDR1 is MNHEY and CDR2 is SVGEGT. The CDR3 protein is CASKWDPILPGNTEAFF. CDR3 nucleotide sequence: TGTGCCAGCAAATGGGACCCCATCCTGCCCGGGAACACTGAAGCTTTCTTT.

The DNA for the CDR3 is TGTGCCAGCAGTTACTCGATCGTCGGACAAGGCACAGATACGCAGTATTTT. Translation: CASSYSIVGQGTDTQYF. The rearrangement uses TRBV6-2 or TRBV6-3 and TRBJ2-3; tentatively, D is TRBD1 (5 bases). CDR3 length: 17 amino acids. Germline loops: CDR1 MNHEY, CDR2 SVGEGT. V lost 0 bases and J lost 1, with 14 bases in between.

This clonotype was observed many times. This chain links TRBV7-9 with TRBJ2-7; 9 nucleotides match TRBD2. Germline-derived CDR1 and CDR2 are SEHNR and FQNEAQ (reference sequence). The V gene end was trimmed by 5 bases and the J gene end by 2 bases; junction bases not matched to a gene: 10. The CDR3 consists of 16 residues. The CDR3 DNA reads TGTGCCAGCAGCGATCCAATGGCGGGAGGGACCTACGAGCAGTACTTC. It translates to CASSDPMAGGTYEQYF.

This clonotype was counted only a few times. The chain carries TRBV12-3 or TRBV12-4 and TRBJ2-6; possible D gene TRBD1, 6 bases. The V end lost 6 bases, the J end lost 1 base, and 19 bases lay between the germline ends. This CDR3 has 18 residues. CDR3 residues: CASRTSGQRRSGANVLTF. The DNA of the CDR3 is TGTGCCAGCAGAACGTCTGGACAGAGGAGATCTGGGGCCAACGTCCTGACTTTC.